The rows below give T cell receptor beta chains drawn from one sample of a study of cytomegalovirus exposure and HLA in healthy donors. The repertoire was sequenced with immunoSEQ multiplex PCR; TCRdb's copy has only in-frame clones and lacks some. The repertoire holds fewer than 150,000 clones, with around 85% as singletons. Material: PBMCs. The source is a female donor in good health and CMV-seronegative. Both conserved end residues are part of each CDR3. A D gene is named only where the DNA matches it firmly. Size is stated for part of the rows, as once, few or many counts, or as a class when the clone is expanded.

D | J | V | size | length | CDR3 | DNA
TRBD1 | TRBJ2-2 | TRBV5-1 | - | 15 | CASSTGTGEIGELFF | TGCGCCAGCAGCACCGGGACAGGGGAAATCGGGGAGCTGTTTTTT
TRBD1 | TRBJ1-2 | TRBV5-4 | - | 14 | CASSPTGTGYGYTF | TGTGCCAGCAGTCCAACCGGGACAGGCTATGGCTACACCTTC
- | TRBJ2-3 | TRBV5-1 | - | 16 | CASSGTPGLSTDTQYF | TGCGCCAGCAGCGGAACCCCAGGTCTTAGCACAGATACGCAGTATTTT
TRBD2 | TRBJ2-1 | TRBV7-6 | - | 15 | CASSFRREGHNEQFF | TGTGCCAGCAGCTTCCGACGGGAGGGCCACAATGAGCAGTTCTTC
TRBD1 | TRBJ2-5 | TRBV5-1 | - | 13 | CASSQQGAETQYF | TGCGCCAGCAGCCAACAGGGGGCTGAGACCCAGTACTTC
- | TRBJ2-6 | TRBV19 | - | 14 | CASKRLSGANVLTF | TGTGCCAGTAAGAGACTTTCTGGGGCCAACGTCCTGACTTTC
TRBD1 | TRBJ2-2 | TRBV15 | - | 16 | CATSSQDRLNTGELFF | TGTGCCACCAGCAGCCAGGACAGGCTTAACACCGGGGAGCTGTTTTTT
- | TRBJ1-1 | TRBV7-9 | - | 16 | CASSLTGYLPPLQAFF | TGTGCCAGCAGCCTTACAGGGTACCTACCCCCACTGCAAGCTTTCTTT
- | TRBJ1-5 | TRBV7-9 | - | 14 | CASSSGVSDQPQHF | TGTGCCAGCAGCTCAGGGGTATCGGATCAGCCCCAGCATTTT
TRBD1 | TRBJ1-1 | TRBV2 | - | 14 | CASSGALTGAEAFF | TGTGCCAGCAGTGGGGCACTGACAGGGGCTGAAGCTTTCTTT
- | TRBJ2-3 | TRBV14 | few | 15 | CASSPGLSFWDTQYF | TGTGCCAGCAGCCCGGGACTTTCCTTTTGGGATACGCAGTATTTT
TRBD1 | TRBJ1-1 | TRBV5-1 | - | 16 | CASSQTTGTMNTEAFF | TGCGCCAGCAGCCAAACGACAGGGACCATGAACACTGAAGCTTTCTTT
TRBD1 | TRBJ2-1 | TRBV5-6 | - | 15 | CASSVRQGAYNEQFF | TGTGCCAGCAGCGTTCGACAGGGGGCTTACAATGAGCAGTTCTTC
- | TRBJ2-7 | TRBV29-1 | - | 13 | CSVEDYPQRGQTF | TGCAGCGTTGAAGATTACCCCCAGCGTGGTCAGACCTTC
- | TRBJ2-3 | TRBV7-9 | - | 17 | CASSLGRQQTSTDTQYF | TGTGCCAGCAGCTTAGGGAGACAGCAAACTAGCACAGATACGCAGTATTTT
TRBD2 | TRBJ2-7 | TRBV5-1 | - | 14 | CASSFTSGSYEQYF | TGCGCCAGCAGTTTTACTAGCGGCTCCTACGAGCAGTACTTC
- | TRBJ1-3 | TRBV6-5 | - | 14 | CATTPGGSGNTIYF | TGTGCCACCACTCCCGGGGGTAGTGGAAACACCATATATTTT
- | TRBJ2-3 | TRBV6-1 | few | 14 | CASSELGGRHTQYF | TGTGCCAGCAGTGAATTAGGGGGAAGGCATACGCAGTATTTT
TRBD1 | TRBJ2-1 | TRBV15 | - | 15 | CATSELDREGNEQFF | TGTGCCACCAGCGAGCTGGACAGGGAAGGCAATGAGCAGTTCTTC
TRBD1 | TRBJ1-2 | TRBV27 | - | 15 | CASSPWDSPIYGYTF | TGTGCCAGCAGTCCATGGGACAGCCCGATCTATGGCTACACCTTC
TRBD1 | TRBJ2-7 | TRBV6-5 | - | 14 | CASSLGDRVFEQYF | TGTGCCAGCAGTTTGGGGGACAGGGTTTTCGAGCAGTACTTC
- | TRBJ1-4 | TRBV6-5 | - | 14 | CASSYLQGNEKLFF | TGTGCCAGCAGTTACCTCCAGGGTAATGAAAAACTGTTTTTT
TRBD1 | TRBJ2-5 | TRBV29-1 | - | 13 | CSVEDRGQETQYF | TGCAGCGTTGAGGACAGGGGGCAAGAGACCCAGTACTTC
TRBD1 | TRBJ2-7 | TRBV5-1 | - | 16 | CASSVTGTGRFYEQYF | TGCGCCAGCAGCGTTACCGGGACAGGGAGATTCTACGAGCAGTACTTC
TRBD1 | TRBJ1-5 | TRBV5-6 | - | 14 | CASSLGTGLQPQHF | TGTGCCAGCAGCCTCGGGACAGGGCTTCAGCCCCAGCATTTT
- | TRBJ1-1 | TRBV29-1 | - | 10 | CSAGRLEAFF | TGCAGCGCAGGGCGGTTGGAAGCTTTCTTT
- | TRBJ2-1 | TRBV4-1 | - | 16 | CASSQDPRVAGNEQFF | TGCGCCAGCAGCCAAGATCCCAGAGTAGCTGGGAATGAGCAGTTCTTC
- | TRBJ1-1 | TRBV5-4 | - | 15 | CASSRVGERNTEAFF | TGTGCCAGCAGCCGGGTCGGGGAGAGGAACACTGAAGCTTTCTTT
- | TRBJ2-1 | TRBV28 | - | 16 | CASSPRTRHSYNEQFF | TGTGCCAGCAGCCCCAGGACTCGCCACTCCTACAATGAGCAGTTCTTC
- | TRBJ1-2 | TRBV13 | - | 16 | CASSLEGVQGPDGYTF | TGTGCCAGCAGCTTAGAAGGTGTACAGGGACCCGATGGCTACACCTTC
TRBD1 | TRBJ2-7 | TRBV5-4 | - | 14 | CASSRPGGTYEQYF | TGTGCCAGCAGCCGTCCAGGGGGAACCTACGAGCAGTACTTC
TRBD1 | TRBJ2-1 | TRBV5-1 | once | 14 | CASKSGQGYNEQFF | TGCGCCAGCAAATCGGGACAGGGTTACAATGAGCAGTTCTTC
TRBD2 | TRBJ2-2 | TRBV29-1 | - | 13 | CSAGLATGGELFF | TGCAGCGCGGGACTAGCAACCGGCGGGGAGCTGTTTTTT
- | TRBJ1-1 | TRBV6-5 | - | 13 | CASRGTGNTEAFF | TGTGCCAGCAGGGGAACAGGCAACACTGAAGCTTTCTTT
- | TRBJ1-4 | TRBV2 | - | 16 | CASKDTEDTSNEKLFF | TGTGCCAGCAAAGATACCGAGGACACCTCAAATGAAAAACTGTTTTTT